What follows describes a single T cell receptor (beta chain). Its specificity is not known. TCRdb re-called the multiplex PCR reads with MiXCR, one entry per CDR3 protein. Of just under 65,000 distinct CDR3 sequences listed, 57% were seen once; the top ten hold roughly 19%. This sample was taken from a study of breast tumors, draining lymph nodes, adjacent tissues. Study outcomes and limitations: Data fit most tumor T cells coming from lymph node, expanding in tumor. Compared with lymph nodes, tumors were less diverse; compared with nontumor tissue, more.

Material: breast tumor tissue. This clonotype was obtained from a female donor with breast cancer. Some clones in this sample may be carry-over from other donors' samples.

CDR3 sequence (DNA): TGTGCCTGGAGTGTAGGACCTAACTCTGGAAACACCATATATTTT. This codes for CAWSVGPNSGNTIYF. The chain joins TRBV30 to TRBJ1-3; D remains unclear. Trimming removed 0 bases from V and 0 bases from J, with 9 bases in between. Germline-derived CDR1 and CDR2 are GTSNPN and SVGIG (reference sequence). This CDR3 is built from 15 residues.